This TCR beta chain was recovered during a study of cytomegalovirus exposure and HLA in healthy donors. On this clone: Its antigen remains unidentified.

V gave up 5 bases and J gave up 3 bases, with 17 bases separating them. This CDR3 is 15 amino acids long. In germline, CDR1 is LNHDA, CDR2 SQIVND (reference sequence). Study conclusions and caveats: Researchers reported that a few CMV-associated chains were confirmed in vitro as CMV antigen-specific. Accounts indicate the classifier identified cytomegalovirus status with strong specificity and sensitivity. The study put 150 or so TCR beta chains on its list as cytomegalovirus-associated. The study found most TCR sequences rare, yet found some public TCRs in many donors.

Produced via immunoSEQ multiplex PCR; TCRdb's table is partial and in-frame only. The table includes about 64,000 clones, 90% to 95% detected once. The sequence came from a woman aged 18-29 years in good health and CMV-seronegative. V gene TRBV19 combines with J gene TRBJ2-7; TRBD2 is a possible D gene (5 bases). Sequences were obtained from PBMCs. CDR3 in DNA: TGTGCCAGTAGTTTTGGCGGGCCTTCAATCTACGAGCAGTACTTC. Translation: CASSFGGPSIYEQYF.